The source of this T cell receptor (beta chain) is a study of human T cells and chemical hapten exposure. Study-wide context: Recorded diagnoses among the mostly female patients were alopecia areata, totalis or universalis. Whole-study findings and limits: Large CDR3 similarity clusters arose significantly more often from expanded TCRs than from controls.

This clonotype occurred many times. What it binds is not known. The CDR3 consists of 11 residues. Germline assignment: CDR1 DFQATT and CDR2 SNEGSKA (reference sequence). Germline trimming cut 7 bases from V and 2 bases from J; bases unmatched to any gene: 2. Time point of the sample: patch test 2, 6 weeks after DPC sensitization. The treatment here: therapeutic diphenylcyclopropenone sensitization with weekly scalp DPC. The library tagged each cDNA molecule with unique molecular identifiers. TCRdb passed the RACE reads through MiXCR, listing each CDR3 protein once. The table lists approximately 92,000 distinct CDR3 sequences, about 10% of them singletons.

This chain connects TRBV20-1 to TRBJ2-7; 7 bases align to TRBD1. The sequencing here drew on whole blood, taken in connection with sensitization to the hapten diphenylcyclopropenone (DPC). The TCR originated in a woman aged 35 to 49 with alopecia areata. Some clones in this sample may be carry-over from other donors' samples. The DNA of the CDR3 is TGCAGTGGACAGGGACCCTACGAGCAGTACTTC. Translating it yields CSGQGPYEQYF.